Given below is one T cell receptor (beta chain) in context. Which antigen it targets is not known. There are no base qualities to consult, and no much larger clone falls within one base. The sample comes from a study of immune heterogeneity within non-small cell lung tumors (dated by TCRdb to 2017 to 2018). As for the study more broadly: By histology, the tumors were several squamous cell carcinomas, around nine non-squamous carcinomas and 1 tumor not otherwise specified. Whole-exome sequencing, RNA-seq and TCR beta repertoire sequencing were combined for multiple spatially distinct regions from each NSCLC tumor so that intratumoral immune heterogeneity could be examined. Transcriptome data were available for just roughly 40 loci from about 13 patients, whereas TCR repertoire analysis spanned 55 to 70 tumor loci from under 18 patients. Binding of neoantigens to the HLA alleles of each patient was predicted with netMHCpan-3.0 for mutant peptides of 8 to 11 amino acids.

Genomic DNA extracted from bulk tumor tissue served as TCR template, with 600 to 700 ng gDNA amplified per sample. Multiple biopsies per primary tumor were taken during surgery, spaced as far apart as possible within the tumor mass. The study cohort was described as untreated and was composed of newly diagnosed NSCLC cases undergoing curative surgery. The samples came from under 19 patients with newly diagnosed non-small cell lung cancer who were having surgery intended to be curative. The resected tumor masses were reviewed by two independent pathologists. Sequencing was performed only on DNA and RNA samples of high quality. For CDR1 and CDR2, the germline V gene lists KGHSH and LQKENI. Between the V and J ends, shortened by 3 bases and 3 bases respectively, the junction contains 9 bases. The CDR3 numbers 14 residues from cysteine through phenylalanine. The retained sequence is limited to the CDR3, 42 bases, with the frame set at the first base.

General conclusions and limits of the study: Individual patients mostly had different high-frequency TCR beta clonotypes. A statistically significant but moderate positive correlation (R roughly 0.31) was observed between local T-cell repertoire clonality and local tumor mutational burden. Identical dominant CDR3B clonotypes recurred across loci within a patient, yet different tumor locations also harbored unique high-frequency clones.

The TCR beta CDR3 region was amplified with a multiplex PCR system whose first round of 10 cycles used 32 V-gene forward primers and 13 J-gene reverse primers. The first PCR round used a QIAGEN Multiplex PCR Kit, and the primer sequences were filed in Chinese patent CN105087789A. Illumina universal primers were added in a second PCR round performed with the Phusion High-Fidelity PCR Kit. Paired-end sequencing of TCR libraries was carried out on the Illumina HiSeq X Ten platform at a read length of 151 bp. Processing in the source paper ran as follows. Cutadapt was used to discard reads without multiplex PCR primers, PEAR merged the read pairs, and MiXCR with default settings called the CDR3 regions. Shannon entropy measured repertoire diversity, and clonality was calculated as one minus the Shannon entropy divided by the ln of the count of productive unique sequences. Clonotypes at a frequency of at least 0.5% were defined as dominant or high-frequency T-cell clones. TCRdb reworked the public reads: Q25 trimming with fastp, MiXCR clone assembly, productive beta chains retained. Duplicate CDR3 protein sequences are folded into a single record with the most common DNA and genes. TCRdb, rather than the study authors, made the V and J calls. The sample includes 30,000 to 40,000 distinct CDR3 sequences, with around 28% observed a single time. Around 4.1% of the sample rests with the top ten.

The TCR originated in a man in his forties with non-small cell lung cancer. The chain employs TRBV18 and TRBJ1-3; the D gene remains uncertain. The sequencing sample was made of lung tumor tissue. The DNA sequence is TGTGCCAGCTCACCCACAAGTAGTGGAAACACCATATATTTT. Translated, this gives CASSPTSSGNTIYF.